This T cell receptor (beta chain) was captured in a study of patients and donors after allogeneic stem cell transplantation. TCRdb re-called the RT-PCR reads with MiXCR, one entry per CDR3 protein. Of 900,000 to 1,000,000 distinct CDR3 sequences in the sample, approximately 18% were seen once. CDR3 length equals 16 residues. Germline assignment: CDR1 SGHTA and CDR2 FQGTGA. Trimming shortened V by 5 bases and J by 9 bases, and 23 bases separated the two germline ends. What was sequenced was blood, either unsorted or a sorted T cell fraction (not recorded which). The source is a human donor who was either an allogeneic HSCT recipient or a stem cell or donor lymphocyte infusion donor (not recorded which). It is not recorded whose cells these are; they may come from a transplant donor. The chain recombines TRBV7-3 with TRBJ2-1, with D possibly matching TRBD1 (7 bases). CDR3 residues: CASSRDSLSGGAEQFF. DNA for the CDR3: TGTGCCAGCAGCCGGGACAGTCTATCGGGCGGGGCTGAGCAGTTCTTC.